This T cell receptor beta chain came from a study of T cells in Graves' hyperthyroidism and ophthalmopathy. This clonotype was seen many times. The antigen is not known. Ophthalmopathy patients all had a Clinical Activity Score of at least 3, a NOSPECS grade of at least 4 and disease under 3 months old. Template material for amplifying TCR beta CDR3 regions consisted of RNA transcripts. The HTBI primer set was used in a first-round RT-PCR of the TCR CDR3. TCRdb used MiXCR to reprocess the multiplex PCR reads, holding one entry per CDR3 protein. Of 250,000 to 400,000 distinct CDR3 sequences in the sample, roughly 15% were seen once. General study findings and limits: Most expanded thyroid clonotypes above 0.001 also appeared in blood.

Germline CDR1 MGHRA, CDR2 YSYEKL. The ends were cut back, 6 bases at V and 2 bases at J, with 15 bases in the middle. This CDR3 region has 15 residues. The chain employs TRBV4-1 and TRBJ2-3; tentatively, D is TRBD1 or TRBD2 (5 bases each). Sequencing was done on a sample of blood. This receptor was taken from a woman in her 40s with Graves' ophthalmopathy. CDR3 loop: CASRSFGGNTDTQYF. In DNA form, the CDR3 reads TGCGCCAGCAGATCCTTTGGGGGAAACACAGATACGCAGTATTTT.